A selection of T cell receptor beta chains follows, all from one sample in a study of a mutant IDH1 vaccine in newly diagnosed glioma. Measured with immunoSEQ multiplex PCR; TCRdb has only the in-frame clones, and not every one. The sample includes 85,000 to 100,000 clones, 85% to 90% of them seen just once. This specimen was PBMCs, taken from a glioma patient treated with radiotherapy, temozolomide or both. The receptors were sampled from a woman between 50 and 59 years old with glioma. Both conserved end residues are part of each CDR3.

j_call v_call cdr3_aa
TRBJ2-3 TRBV4-1 CASSQEGNSAGDTQYF
TRBJ1-2 TRBV30 CAWSPGGSNYGYTF
TRBJ2-1 TRBV2 CASRRDRGPDEQFF
TRBJ2-3 TRBV5-1 CASGNSRLSDTQYF
TRBJ2-4 TRBV9 CASSVEAARGHLIF
TRBJ1-4 TRBV5-6 CASSLRVPNEKLFF
TRBJ2-1 TRBV27 CASSFGSSNEQFF
TRBJ2-1 TRBV28 CASSFLSSYNEQFF
TRBJ2-5 TRBV7-3 CASSWDSSSETQYF
TRBJ1-1 TRBV10-2 CASSQGMNTEAFF
TRBJ1-6 TRBV6-5 CASSDSPAPLHF
TRBJ1-2 TRBV10-3 CAITPTGMDGYTF
TRBJ2-1 TRBV2 CAFRDFSYNEQFF
TRBJ1-3 TRBV28 CATTPGGNPLRTIYF
TRBJ2-1 TRBV9 CASSAHRTGGYNEQFF
TRBJ1-5 TRBV28 CASTKTGLRVRNQPQHF
TRBJ2-7 TRBV30 CAWAQGNVNEQYF
TRBJ1-2 TRBV28 CATVGPQGAYYGYTF
TRBJ2-5 TRBV7-2 CASRWTVNEETQYF
TRBJ2-3 TRBV18 CASSSSLADTQYF
TRBJ2-7 TRBV7-2 CASSGTSVSYEQYF
TRBJ2-3 TRBV6-5 CASSAGGSTDTQYF
TRBJ1-3 TRBV30 CAWSRDPNSGNTIYF
TRBJ1-2 TRBV29-1 CSVEDWGGLGYTF
TRBJ1-3 TRBV5-1 CASSGGSSGNTIYF